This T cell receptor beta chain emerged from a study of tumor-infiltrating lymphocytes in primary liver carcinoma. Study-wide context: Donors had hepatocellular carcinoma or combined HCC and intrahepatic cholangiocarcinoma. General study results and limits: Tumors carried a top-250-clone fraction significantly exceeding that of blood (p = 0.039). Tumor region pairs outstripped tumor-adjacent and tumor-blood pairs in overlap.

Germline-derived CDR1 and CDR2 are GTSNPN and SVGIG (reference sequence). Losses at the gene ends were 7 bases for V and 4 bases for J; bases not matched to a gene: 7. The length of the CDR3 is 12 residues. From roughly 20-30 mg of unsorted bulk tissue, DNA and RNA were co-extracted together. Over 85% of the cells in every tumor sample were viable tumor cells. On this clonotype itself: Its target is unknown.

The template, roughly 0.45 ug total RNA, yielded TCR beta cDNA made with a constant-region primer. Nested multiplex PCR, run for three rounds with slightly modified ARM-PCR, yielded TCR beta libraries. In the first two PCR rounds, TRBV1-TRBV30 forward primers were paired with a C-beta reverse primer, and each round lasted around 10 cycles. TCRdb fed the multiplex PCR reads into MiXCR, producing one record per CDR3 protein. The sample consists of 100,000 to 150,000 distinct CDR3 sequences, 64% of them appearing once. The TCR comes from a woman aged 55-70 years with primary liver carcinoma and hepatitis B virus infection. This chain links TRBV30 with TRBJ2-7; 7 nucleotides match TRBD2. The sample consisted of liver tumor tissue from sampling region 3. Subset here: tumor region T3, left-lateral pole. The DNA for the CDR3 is TGTGCCTATAGGGGAGGGCCGTACGAGCAGTACTTC. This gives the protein CAYRGGPYEQYF.